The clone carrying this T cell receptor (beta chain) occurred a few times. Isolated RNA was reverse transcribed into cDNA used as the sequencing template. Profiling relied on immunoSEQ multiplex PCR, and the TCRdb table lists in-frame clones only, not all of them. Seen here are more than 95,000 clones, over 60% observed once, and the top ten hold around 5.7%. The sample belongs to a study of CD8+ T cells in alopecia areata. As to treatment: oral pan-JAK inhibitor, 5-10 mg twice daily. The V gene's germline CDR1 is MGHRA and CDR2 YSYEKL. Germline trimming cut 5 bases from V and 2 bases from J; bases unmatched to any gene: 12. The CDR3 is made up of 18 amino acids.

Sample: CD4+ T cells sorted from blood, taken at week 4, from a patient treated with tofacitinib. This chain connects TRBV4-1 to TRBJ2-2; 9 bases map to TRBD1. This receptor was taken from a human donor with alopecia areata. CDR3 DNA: TGCGCCAGCAGCAAACGACTACAGGGGGCCGGAAACACCGGGGAGCTGTTTTTT. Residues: CASSKRLQGAGNTGELFF.